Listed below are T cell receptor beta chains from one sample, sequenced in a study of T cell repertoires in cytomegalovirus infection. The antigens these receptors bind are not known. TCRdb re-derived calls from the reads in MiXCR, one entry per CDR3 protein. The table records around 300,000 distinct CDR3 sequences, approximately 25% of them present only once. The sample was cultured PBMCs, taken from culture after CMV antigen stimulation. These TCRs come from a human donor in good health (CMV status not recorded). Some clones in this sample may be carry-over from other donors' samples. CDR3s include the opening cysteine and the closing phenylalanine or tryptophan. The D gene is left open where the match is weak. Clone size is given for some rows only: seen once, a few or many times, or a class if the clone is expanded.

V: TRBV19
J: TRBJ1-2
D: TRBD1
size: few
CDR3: CASSRQGQGYGYTF
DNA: TGTGCCAGTAGTAGGCAGGGACAGGGATATGGCTACACCTTC

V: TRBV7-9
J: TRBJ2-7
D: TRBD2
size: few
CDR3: CASSLAGGGQAYEQYF
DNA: TGTGCCAGCAGCTTAGCGGGGGGAGGGCAGGCCTACGAGCAGTACTTC

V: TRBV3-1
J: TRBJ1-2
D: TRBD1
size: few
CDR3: CASSPEWTGKVNYGYTF
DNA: TGTGCCAGCAGCCCTGAATGGACAGGGAAGGTCAACTATGGCTACACCTTC

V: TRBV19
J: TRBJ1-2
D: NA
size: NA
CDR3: CASSDWGYGYTF
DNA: TGTGCCAGTAGTGACTGGGGCTATGGCTACACCTTC

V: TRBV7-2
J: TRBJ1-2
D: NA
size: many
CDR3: CASSLIGVPFYGYTF
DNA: TGTGCCAGCAGCTTAATAGGCGTACCGTTCTATGGCTACACCTTC

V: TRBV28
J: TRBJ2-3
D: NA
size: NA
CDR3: CASSLYGGDTDTQYF
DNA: TGTGCCAGCAGTTTATATGGCGGAGACACAGATACGCAGTATTTT

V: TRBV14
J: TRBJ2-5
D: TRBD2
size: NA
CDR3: CASSRLTSGRSQETQYF
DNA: TGTGCCAGCAGCCGCTTAACTAGCGGGAGATCCCAAGAGACCCAGTACTTC

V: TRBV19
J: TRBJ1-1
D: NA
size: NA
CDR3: CASKEHLNTEAFF
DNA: TGTGCCAGTAAGGAACATTTGAACACTGAAGCTTTCTTT

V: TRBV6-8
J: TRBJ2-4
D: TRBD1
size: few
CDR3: CASSLTGGTDIQYF
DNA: TGTGCCAGCAGTTTGACAGGGGGCACTGACATTCAGTACTTC

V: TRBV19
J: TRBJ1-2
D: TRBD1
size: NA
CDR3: CASSIQTGPSYGYTF
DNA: TGTGCCAGTAGTATTCAGACAGGGCCCTCCTATGGCTACACCTTC

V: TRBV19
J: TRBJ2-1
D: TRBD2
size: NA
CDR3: CASSSTGLAGNEQFF
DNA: TGTGCCAGTAGTTCAACGGGACTAGCCGGGAATGAGCAGTTCTTC

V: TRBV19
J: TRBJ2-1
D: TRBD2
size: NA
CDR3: CASSSLSGRYNEQFF
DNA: TGTGCCAGTAGTTCCCTTAGCGGGCGTTACAATGAGCAGTTCTTC

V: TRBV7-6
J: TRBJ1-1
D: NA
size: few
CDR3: CASSSGESEAFF
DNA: TGTGCCAGCAGTTCGGGTGAATCTGAAGCTTTCTTT

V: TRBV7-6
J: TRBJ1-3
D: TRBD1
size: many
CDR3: CASSLGTGRSGNTIYF
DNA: TGTGCCAGCAGCTTAGGGACAGGTCGCTCTGGAAACACCATATATTTT

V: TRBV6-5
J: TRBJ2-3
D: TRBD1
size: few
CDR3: CASRLTGGTDTQYF
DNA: TGTGCCAGCCGATTAACAGGGGGCACAGATACGCAGTATTTT

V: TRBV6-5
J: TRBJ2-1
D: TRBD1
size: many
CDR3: CASSYRAPGGFNEQFF
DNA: TGTGCCAGCAGTTACCGCGCACCAGGGGGCTTCAATGAGCAGTTCTTC

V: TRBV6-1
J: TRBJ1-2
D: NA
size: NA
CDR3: CATYPGQNYGYTF
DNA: TGTGCCACCTATCCCGGACAAAACTATGGCTACACCTTC

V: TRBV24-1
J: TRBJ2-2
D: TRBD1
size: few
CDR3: CATSDSADRGTGELFF
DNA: TGTGCCACCAGTGATTCAGCGGACAGGGGCACCGGGGAGCTGTTTTTT

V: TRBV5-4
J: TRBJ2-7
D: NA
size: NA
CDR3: CASSLVAGSTYEQYF
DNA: TGTGCCAGCAGCTTGGTCGCGGGCTCAACCTACGAGCAGTACTTC

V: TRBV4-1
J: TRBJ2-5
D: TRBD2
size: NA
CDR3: CASSPTSGKSQETQYF
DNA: TGCGCCAGCAGCCCGACTAGCGGGAAAAGCCAAGAGACCCAGTACTTC

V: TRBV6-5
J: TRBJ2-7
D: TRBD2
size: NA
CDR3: CASSYRPAASGRVYEQYF
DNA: TGTGCCAGCAGTTACCGCCCCGCGGCTAGCGGGAGGGTCTACGAGCAGTACTTC

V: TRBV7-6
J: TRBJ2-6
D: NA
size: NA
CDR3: CASRQLPGASGANVLTF
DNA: TGTGCCAGCAGACAACTCCCGGGCGCCTCTGGGGCCAACGTCCTGACTTTC

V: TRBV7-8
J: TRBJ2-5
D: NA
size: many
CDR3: CASSLGFGTHQETQYF
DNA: TGTGCCAGCAGCTTAGGTTTCGGGACACACCAAGAGACCCAGTACTTC

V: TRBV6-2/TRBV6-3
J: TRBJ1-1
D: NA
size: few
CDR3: CASRGGVNTEAFF
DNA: TGTGCCAGCAGGGGAGGGGTGAACACTGAAGCTTTCTTT

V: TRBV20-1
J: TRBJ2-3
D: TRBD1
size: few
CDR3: CSAREGTGRDTQYF
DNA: TGCAGTGCTAGAGAGGGGACAGGGCGGGATACGCAGTATTTT

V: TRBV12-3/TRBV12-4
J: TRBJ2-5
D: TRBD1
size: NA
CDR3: CASSPGQGSWTQYF
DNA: TGTGCCAGCAGTCCCGGACAGGGCTCGTGGACCCAGTACTTC

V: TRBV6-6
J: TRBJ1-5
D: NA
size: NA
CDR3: CASRGFGLAENQPQHF
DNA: TGTGCCAGCAGAGGTTTCGGGTTAGCGGAGAATCAGCCCCAGCATTTT

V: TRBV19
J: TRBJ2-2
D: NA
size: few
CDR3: CASSIGGNTGELFF
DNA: TGTGCCAGTAGTATAGGAGGGAACACCGGGGAGCTGTTTTTT

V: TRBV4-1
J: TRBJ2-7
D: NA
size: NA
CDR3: CASSQEGEQYF
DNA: TGCGCCAGCAGCCAAGAAGGCGAGCAGTACTTC

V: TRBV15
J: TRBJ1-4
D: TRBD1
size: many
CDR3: CATSRAKDRVGKLFF
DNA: TGTGCCACCAGCAGAGCTAAGGACAGGGTAGGGAAACTGTTTTTT

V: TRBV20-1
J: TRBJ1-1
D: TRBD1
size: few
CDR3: CSSRTGAMNTEAFF
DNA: TGCAGTTCCAGGACAGGGGCGATGAACACTGAAGCTTTCTTT

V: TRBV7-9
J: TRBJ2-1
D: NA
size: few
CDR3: CASSPGISYNEQFF
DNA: TGTGCCAGCAGTCCGGGGATCTCCTACAATGAGCAGTTCTTC

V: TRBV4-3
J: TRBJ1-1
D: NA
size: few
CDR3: CASSQDSRGTMTFF
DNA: TGCGCCAGCAGCCAAGATTCCCGAGGGACAATGACTTTCTTT

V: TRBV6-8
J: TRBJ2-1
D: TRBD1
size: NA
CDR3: CASRQPGQGENEQFF
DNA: TGTGCCAGCAGACAACCGGGACAGGGGGAAAATGAGCAGTTCTTC

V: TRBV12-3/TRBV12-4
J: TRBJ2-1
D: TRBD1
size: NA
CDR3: CASSSTGTGGDEQFF
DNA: TGTGCCAGCAGTTCGACGGGGACAGGGGGCGATGAGCAGTTCTTC

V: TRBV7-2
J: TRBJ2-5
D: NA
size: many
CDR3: CASSLVAFGETQYF
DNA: TGTGCCAGCAGCTTAGTGGCATTCGGGGAGACCCAGTACTTC

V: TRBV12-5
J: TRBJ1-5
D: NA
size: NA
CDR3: CASGLMGDQPQHF
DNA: TGTGCTAGTGGTTTGATGGGTGATCAGCCCCAGCATTTT

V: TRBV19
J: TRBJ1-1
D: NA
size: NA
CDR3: CASSPETALLNTEAFF
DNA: TGTGCCAGTAGCCCAGAGACAGCACTCTTGAACACTGAAGCTTTCTTT

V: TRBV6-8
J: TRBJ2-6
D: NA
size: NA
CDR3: CASRGQHSGANVLTF
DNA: TGTGCCAGCAGAGGACAACACTCTGGGGCCAACGTCCTGACTTTC

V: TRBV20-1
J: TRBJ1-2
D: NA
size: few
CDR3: CSARDPGTYGYTF
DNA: TGCAGTGCTAGAGATCCAGGGACCTATGGCTACACCTTC

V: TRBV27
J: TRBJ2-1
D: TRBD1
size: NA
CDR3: CASSPWATGAPKKFYNEQFF
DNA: TGTGCCAGCAGCCCATGGGCCACAGGGGCCCCAAAGAAATTTTACAATGAGCAGTTCTTC

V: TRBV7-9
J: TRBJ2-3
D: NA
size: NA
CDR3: CASSLRAGVGTDTQYF
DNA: TGTGCCAGCAGCTTACGGGCAGGTGTGGGCACAGATACGCAGTATTTT

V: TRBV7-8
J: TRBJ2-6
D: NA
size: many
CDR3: CASSIRGGANVLTF
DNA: TGTGCCAGCAGCATCCGGGGAGGGGCCAACGTCCTGACTTTC

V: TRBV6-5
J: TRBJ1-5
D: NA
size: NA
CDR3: CASSYLGQRNQPQHF
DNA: TGTGCCAGCAGTTACCTCGGACAGCGGAATCAGCCCCAGCATTTT

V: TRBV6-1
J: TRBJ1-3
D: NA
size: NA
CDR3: CASSPGGYGNTIYF
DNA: TGTGCCAGCAGCCCGGGCGGCTATGGAAACACCATATATTTT

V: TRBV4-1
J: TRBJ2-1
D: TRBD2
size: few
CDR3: CASSHISGRAANEQFF
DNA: TGCGCCAGCAGCCATATCAGCGGGAGGGCCGCCAATGAGCAGTTCTTC

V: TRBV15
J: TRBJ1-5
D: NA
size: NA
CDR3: CATSRVTGGGMSNQPQHF
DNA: TGTGCCACCAGCAGAGTAACAGGTGGGGGGATGAGCAATCAGCCCCAGCATTTT